What follows are 11 T cell receptor beta chains derived from one specimen sequenced in a study of blood T cell repertoires in COVID-19. The table came from immunoSEQ multiplex PCR; TCRdb's copy has only in-frame clones and leaves some out. The sample shows approximately 190,000 clones, around 84% of them seen only once. Sequenced sample: peripheral blood. These receptors all stem from a human donor in a cohort sampled during active COVID-19.

The rearrangement uses TRBV6-5 and TRBJ2-1; no definite D call. The CDR3 is 15 residues long. CDR1 and CDR2 (germline): MNHEY, SVGAGI. V was trimmed by 2 bases and J by 3 bases, leaving 11 bases between them. CDR3 in DNA: TGTGCCAGCAGTTACGGTTCGAGAGTCTACAATGAGCAGTTCTTC. It codes for CASSYGSRVYNEQFF.

V gene TRBV21-1 combines with J gene TRBJ1-2; TRBD1 is the table's D call and was not checked against the DNA. TRBV21-1 counts as a pseudogene. The CDR3 consists of 13 residues. CDR3 nucleotides: TGTGCCAGCAGCATAAAGGGGGCTAATGGCTACACCTTC. Translated, it gives CASSIKGANGYTF.

The chain couples TRBV6-8 to TRBJ2-2; possible D gene TRBD1, 5 bases. This CDR3 is built from 15 residues. Trimming stripped 4 bases from V and 3 bases from J, with 12 bases between. Germline V gene data show CDR1 as MNHGY and CDR2 as SAAAGT. The CDR3 nucleotides read TGTGCCAGCAGTTTTCGGACACCTGACACCGGGGAGCTGTTTTTT. It codes for CASSFRTPDTGELFF.

V and J are TRBV6-6 and TRBJ1-2; 8 bases fit TRBD1. V lost 1 base and J lost 4; bases outside the gene matches: 2. Germline V gene sequence: CDR1 MNHNY, CDR2 SVGAGI (reference sequence). There are 14 residues in the CDR3. The CDR3 here is CASSYWDRSYGYTF. The CDR3 DNA reads as TGTGCCAGCAGTTACTGGGACAGGTCCTATGGCTACACCTTC.

This chain links TRBV20-1 with TRBJ2-2, with 9 bases fitting TRBD1. Per germline, CDR1 DFQATT and CDR2 SNEGSKA (reference sequence). The CDR3 runs 17 residues. V lost 3 bases and J lost 5; bases outside the gene matches: 13. This CDR3 reads CSASYVGTGFRTGELFF. The CDR3 bases are TGCAGTGCTAGTTACGTCGGGACAGGGTTTCGAACCGGGGAGCTGTTTTTT.

This clone appeared a single time. This chain links TRBV5-1 with TRBJ2-5, with TRBD2 matching 13 bases. Unmatched junction bases numbered 10, after V lost 0 bases and J lost 5 bases. Germline loops: CDR1 SGHRS, CDR2 YFSETQ. The CDR3 has 18 residues. In DNA form, the CDR3 reads TGCGCCAGCAGCTTGGTAGAACTAGCGGGAGGGCCGTGGGAGACCCAGTACTTC. Protein sequence: CASSLVELAGGPWETQYF.

The J gene is TRBJ1-2, the V gene TRBV7-8; D uncertain. From germline, CDR1 is SGHVS and CDR2 FQNEAQ. V lost 7 bases to trimming and J lost 7 bases, with 16 bases between them. This CDR3 is 13 amino acids long. This chain's CDR3 is CASIRNGVGGYTF. The CDR3 DNA is TGTGCCAGCATCCGAAATGGAGTTGGTGGCTACACCTTC.

V and J are TRBV27 and TRBJ1-2, with TRBD1 identical over 9 bases. The length of the CDR3 is 14 residues. Germline CDR1 and CDR2: MNHEY and SMNVEV (reference sequence). Losses at the gene ends were 8 bases for V and 8 bases for J; bases not matched to a gene: 12. The chain's CDR3 is CASARSDRGGGYTF. DNA for the CDR3: TGTGCCAGCGCCCGATCGGACAGGGGTGGCGGCTACACCTTC.

The rearrangement links TRBV9 to TRBJ1-2; D is ambiguous. Trimming pared 0 bases from V and 3 bases from J, leaving 6 bases between. Germline V gives CDR1 SGDLS, CDR2 YYNGEE. CDR3 length equals 13 residues. CDR3 sequence (DNA): TGTGCCAGCAGCGTAGCAGTTTACTATGGCTACACCTTC. Translation: CASSVAVYYGYTF.

The chain recombines TRBV10-3 with TRBJ2-1; 12 nucleotides line up with TRBD2. In germline, CDR1 is ENHRY, CDR2 SYGVKD. The CDR3 runs 15 residues. V lost 10 bases to trimming and J lost 7 bases; unmatched junction nucleotides: 11. CDR3 sequence: CATATRLAGDNEQFF. CDR3 nucleotides: TGTGCCACTGCTACGAGACTAGCGGGGGATAATGAGCAGTTCTTC.

The CDR3 DNA follows: TGCAGCGTGCCCCCAGGAAGTGTGGCTGAAGCTTTCTTT. Its protein is CSVPPGSVAEAFF. V usage is TRBV29-1 and J usage is TRBJ1-1; no clear D. Trimming removed 6 bases from V and 6 bases from J, with 17 bases in between. Germline V gene data show CDR1 as SQVTM and CDR2 as ANQGSEA. The CDR3 has 13 residues.